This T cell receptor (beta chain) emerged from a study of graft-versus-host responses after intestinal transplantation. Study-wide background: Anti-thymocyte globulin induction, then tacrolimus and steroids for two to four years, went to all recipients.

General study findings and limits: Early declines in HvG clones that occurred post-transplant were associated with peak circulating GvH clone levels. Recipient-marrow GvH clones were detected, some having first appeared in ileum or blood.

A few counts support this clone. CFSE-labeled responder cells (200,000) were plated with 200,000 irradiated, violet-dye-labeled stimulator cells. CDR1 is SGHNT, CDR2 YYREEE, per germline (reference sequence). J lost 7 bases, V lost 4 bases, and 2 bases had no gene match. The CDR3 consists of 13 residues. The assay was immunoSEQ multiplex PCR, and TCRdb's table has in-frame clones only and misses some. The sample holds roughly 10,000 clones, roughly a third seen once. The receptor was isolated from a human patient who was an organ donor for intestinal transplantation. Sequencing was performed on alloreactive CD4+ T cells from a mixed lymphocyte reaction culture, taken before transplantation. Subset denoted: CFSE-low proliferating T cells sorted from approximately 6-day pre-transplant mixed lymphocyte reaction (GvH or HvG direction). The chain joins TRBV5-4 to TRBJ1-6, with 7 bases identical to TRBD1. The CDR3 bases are TGTGCCAGCAGCACGGGACAGAATTCACCCCTCCACTTT. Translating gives CASSTGQNSPLHF.